The text below deals with one T cell receptor beta chain. The data stem from a study of OX40 agonist ivuxolimab in advanced cancers. Trimming removed 4 bases from V and 1 base from J, with 8 bases in between. The length of the CDR3 is 14 residues. Profiling relied on immunoSEQ multiplex PCR, and the TCRdb table lists in-frame clones only, not all of them. This table has more than 70,000 clones, approximately 84% appearing once. Source: CD4+ or CD8+ T cells sorted from blood, taken in a trial of the OX40 agonist ivuxolimab. This rearrangement joins TRBV23-1 to TRBJ1-5; D not resolved. TRBV23-1 is annotated as an ORF whose role is uncertain. This TCR was recovered from an adult with an advanced solid tumor such as melanoma, head and neck, liver or kidney cancer. This CDR3 is CASSPGKSNQPQHF. The CDR3 DNA reads TGCGCCAGCAGTCCTGGAAAGAGCAATCAGCCCCAGCATTTT.